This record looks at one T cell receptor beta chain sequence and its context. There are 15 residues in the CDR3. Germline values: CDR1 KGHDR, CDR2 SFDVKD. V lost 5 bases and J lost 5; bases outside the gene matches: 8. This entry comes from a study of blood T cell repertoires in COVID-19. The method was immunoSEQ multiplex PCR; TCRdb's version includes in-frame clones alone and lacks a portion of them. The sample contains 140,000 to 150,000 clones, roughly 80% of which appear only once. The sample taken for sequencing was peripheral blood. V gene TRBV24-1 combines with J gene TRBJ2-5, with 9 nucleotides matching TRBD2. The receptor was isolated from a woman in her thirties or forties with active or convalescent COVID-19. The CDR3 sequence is CATSVAGGQVETQYF. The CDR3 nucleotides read TGTGCCACCAGTGTGGCGGGGGGGCAGGTGGAGACCCAGTACTTC.